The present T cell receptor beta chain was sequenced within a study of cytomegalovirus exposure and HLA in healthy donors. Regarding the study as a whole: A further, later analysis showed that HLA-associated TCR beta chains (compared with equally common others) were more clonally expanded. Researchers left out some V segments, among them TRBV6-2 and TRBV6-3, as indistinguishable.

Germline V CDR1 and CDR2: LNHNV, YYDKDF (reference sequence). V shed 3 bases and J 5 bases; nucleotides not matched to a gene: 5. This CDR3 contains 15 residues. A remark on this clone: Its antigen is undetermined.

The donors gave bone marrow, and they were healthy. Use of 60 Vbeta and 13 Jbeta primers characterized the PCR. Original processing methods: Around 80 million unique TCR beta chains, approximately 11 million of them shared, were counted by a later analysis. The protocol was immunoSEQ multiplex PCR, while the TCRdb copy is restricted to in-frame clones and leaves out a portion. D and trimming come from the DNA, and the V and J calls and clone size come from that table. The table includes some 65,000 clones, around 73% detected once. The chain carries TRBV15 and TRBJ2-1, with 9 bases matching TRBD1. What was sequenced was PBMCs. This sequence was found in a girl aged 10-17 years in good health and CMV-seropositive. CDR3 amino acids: CATSSGQGKHNEQFF. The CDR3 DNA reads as TGTGCCACCAGCAGCGGACAGGGGAAACACAATGAGCAGTTCTTC.